The present T cell receptor (beta chain) was sequenced within a study of blood T cell repertoires in COVID-19. As for the study in general: Acute and convalescent COVID-19 samples came from the United States, Italy and Spain. The analysed material was cDNA or gDNA that came from T cells, B-cell-depleted T cells, or PBMCs.

Cohorts were determined from participant-reported clinical history. Unmatched junction bases numbered 0, after V lost 0 bases and J lost 2 bases. This CDR3 is built from 15 residues. Germline V gene sequence: CDR1 SGHRS, CDR2 YFSETQ. In the original analysis: Reference gene primer amplification yielded estimated nucleated cell counts. TCRdb's table, derived via immunoSEQ multiplex PCR, lists solely in-frame clones and lacks some. That table furnishes V, J and clone size, whereas the DNA furnished D and trimming. The table has 220,000 or so clones, about four fifths seen once. Sequences were obtained from PBMCs or T cells enriched from blood (not recorded which). The source of this sequence is a woman between 40 and 50 years old with acute COVID-19. The chain recombines TRBV5-1 with TRBJ1-4, with TRBD1 identical over 8 bases. In nucleotides, the CDR3 is TGCGCCAGCAGCTTGGGGACAGGGACTAATGAAAAACTGTTTTTT. Protein product: CASSLGTGTNEKLFF.